A selection of T cell receptor beta chains follows, all from one sample in a study of cytomegalovirus exposure and HLA in healthy donors. The repertoire was sequenced with immunoSEQ multiplex PCR; TCRdb's copy has only in-frame clones and lacks some. The sample records 100,000 to 150,000 clones, roughly three quarters being singletons. Sequenced material: PBMCs. Every receptor here comes from a man younger than 45 in good health and CMV-seropositive. Both conserved end residues are part of each CDR3. The D gene is left open where the match is weak. Expanded clones get a size class; other rows say once, few or many, or leave the size out.

d_gene	v_gene	abundance	j_gene	CDR3aa	CDR3nt
NA	TRBV30	NA	TRBJ2-7	CAWAPALGYEQYF	TGTGCCTGGGCGCCGGCACTAGGCTACGAGCAGTACTTC
NA	TRBV6-1	NA	TRBJ2-1	CASSDKEISSYNEQFF	TGTGCCAGCAGTGATAAGGAGATAAGCTCCTACAATGAGCAGTTCTTC
NA	TRBV28	NA	TRBJ2-1	CASSLSGQTYNEQFF	TGTGCCAGCAGTTTGAGCGGGCAGACCTACAATGAGCAGTTCTTC
NA	TRBV30	NA	TRBJ2-5	CAWSAGNQETQYF	TGTGCCTGGAGCGCGGGGAACCAAGAGACCCAGTACTTC
TRBD1	TRBV7-6	NA	TRBJ2-7	CASSLEADRPYEQYF	TGTGCCAGCAGCTTAGAGGCGGACAGGCCTTACGAGCAGTACTTC
NA	TRBV2	NA	TRBJ2-7	CASSVQGGNEQYF	TGTGCCAGCAGTGTCCAGGGCGGGAACGAGCAGTACTTC
TRBD1	TRBV6-1	NA	TRBJ2-4	CAARTGEAKNIQYF	TGTGCCGCTAGGACAGGGGAGGCCAAAAACATTCAGTACTTC
NA	TRBV4-2	NA	TRBJ2-2	CASSQAQGQGGNTGELFF	TGTGCCAGCAGCCAAGCCCAGGGTCAGGGTGGGAACACCGGGGAGCTGTTTTTT
TRBD1	TRBV5-8	NA	TRBJ1-2	CASSLVGDSNYGYTF	TGTGCCAGCAGCTTGGTCGGGGACAGTAACTATGGCTACACCTTC
NA	TRBV30	NA	TRBJ2-7	CAWSQNRDYEQYF	TGTGCCTGGAGCCAAAACAGGGACTACGAGCAGTACTTC
NA	TRBV15	NA	TRBJ2-7	CATSPSPSGPSYEQYF	TGTGCCACCAGCCCCTCCCCCAGCGGCCCCTCCTACGAGCAGTACTTC
TRBD1	TRBV2	NA	TRBJ1-1	CASSQDRAHTEAFF	TGTGCCAGCAGCCAAGACAGGGCCCACACTGAAGCTTTCTTT
NA	TRBV21-1	NA	TRBJ2-3	CASSKIKAKGQGASIDTQYF	TGTGCCAGCAGCAAAATCAAAGCGAAAGGACAGGGGGCTTCCATAGATACGCAGTATTTT
TRBD2	TRBV6-5	NA	TRBJ2-7	CASSYRTSGTYEQYF	TGTGCCAGCAGTTACCGGACTAGCGGAACCTACGAGCAGTACTTC
TRBD2	TRBV19	NA	TRBJ2-1	CASSPGLAGLEQFF	TGTGCCAGCTCACCGGGACTAGCGGGTTTAGAGCAGTTCTTC
TRBD1	TRBV10-1	NA	TRBJ2-2	CASSDLPGGTGRTGELFF	TGCGCCAGCAGTGATCTGCCTGGAGGGACAGGGAGAACCGGGGAGCTGTTTTTT
TRBD2	TRBV11-2	once	TRBJ2-7	CASSLEGGRALGEQYF	TGTGCCAGCAGCTTAGAGGGCGGGAGGGCCCTGGGGGAGCAGTACTTC
TRBD2	TRBV7-6	NA	TRBJ2-3	CASSLAAGVDPDTQYF	TGTGCCAGCAGCCTAGCCGCGGGAGTGGACCCAGATACGCAGTATTTT
TRBD2	TRBV10-1	NA	TRBJ2-1	CASSEGLAGVGEQFF	TGCGCCAGCAGTGAAGGACTAGCGGGAGTCGGTGAGCAGTTCTTC
NA	TRBV7-2	NA	TRBJ2-5	CASSLGWTKQETQYF	TGTGCCAGCAGCCTAGGATGGACAAAGCAAGAGACCCAGTACTTC